One and the same sample provided the 18 T cell receptor beta chains below, sequenced in a study of blood T cell repertoires in COVID-19. The repertoire was sequenced with immunoSEQ multiplex PCR; TCRdb's copy has only in-frame clones and lacks some. The sample consists of about 260,000 clones, approximately 91% of them appearing once. Sequenced input: peripheral blood. Source of these receptors: a human donor in a cohort sampled during active COVID-19.

The V and J genes are TRBV9 and TRBJ2-3, with 11 bases lining up with TRBD1. The CDR3 totals 16 residues. J was trimmed by 3 bases and V by 4 bases; bases with no gene match: 7. Germline V gene data show CDR1 as SGDLS and CDR2 as YYNGEE. The DNA for the CDR3 is TGTGCCAGCAGCATCGGACAGGGGGCTGGAACAGATACGCAGTATTTT. This codes for CASSIGQGAGTDTQYF.

The J gene is TRBJ2-1, the V gene TRBV6-5, with TRBD2 identical over 7 bases. Unmatched junction bases numbered 14, after V lost 5 bases and J lost 10 bases. Germline assignment: CDR1 MNHEY and CDR2 SVGAGI. This CDR3 contains 15 residues. The CDR3 DNA is TGTGCCAGCAGTAGGCGGGGGTTTGGGGGAGGGGAGCAGTTCTTC. Protein sequence: CASSRRGFGGGEQFF.

In nucleotides, the CDR3 is TGTGCCAGCACCCACCCGAGACAGGGGGCGCGGGGGGCCAACGTCCTGACTTTC. Amino acid sequence: CASTHPRQGARGANVLTF. The rearrangement joins TRBV28 to TRBJ2-6, with 10 nucleotides matching TRBD1. V was pared by 7 bases and J by 4 bases, with 13 bases of the junction left unmatched. The germline gives CDR1 MDHEN, CDR2 SYDVKM. The CDR3 extends over 18 amino acids.

V usage is TRBV5-6 and J usage is TRBJ2-7, with D perhaps TRBD2 (5 bases). The V and J ends lost 1 base and 6 bases respectively, with 20 bases between them. The CDR3 spans 16 residues. From germline, CDR1 is SGHDT and CDR2 YYEEEE. As DNA, the CDR3 is TGTGCCAGCAGCTTGTTGCCAGTAGCCGGTCGGGGCGAGCAGTACTTC. Translation: CASSLLPVAGRGEQYF.

The J gene is TRBJ1-1, the V gene TRBV5-1, with 7 bases that match TRBD1. Germline V gene sequence: CDR1 SGHRS, CDR2 YFSETQ. Trimming removed 3 bases from V and 4 bases from J; junction bases left unmatched: 9. This CDR3 contains 15 residues. DNA for the CDR3: TGCGCCAGCAGCTCGCAGGGGGGAACGTCCACTGAAGCTTTCTTT. Amino acid sequence: CASSSQGGTSTEAFF. The whole variable domain, remainder taken from reference TRBV5-1 and TRBJ1-1, is KAGVTQTPRYLIKTRGQQVTLSCSPISGHRSVSWYQQTPGQGLQFLFEYFSETQRNKGNFPGRFSGRQFSNSRSEMNVSTLELGDSALYLCASSSQGGTSTEAFFGQGTRLTVV.

The chain has TRBV24-1 and TRBJ2-7; 7 bases are shared with TRBD1. CDR1 and CDR2 (germline): KGHDR, SFDVKD. With V trimmed by 8 bases and J by 2 bases, 5 bases remained unmatched. This CDR3 region has 13 residues. For the CDR3, the DNA is TGTGCCACCATCCAGACAGGGACCTACGAGCAGTACTTC. Its protein product is CATIQTGTYEQYF.

The genes are TRBV30 and TRBJ1-2, with D perhaps matching TRBD1 (6 bases). The CDR3 runs to 12 residues. In germline, CDR1 is GTSNPN, CDR2 SVGIG (reference sequence). V gave up 3 bases and J gave up 6 bases, with 11 bases separating them. This CDR3 reads CAWSPRGDGYTF. The CDR3, as DNA: TGTGCCTGGAGCCCCAGGGGTGATGGCTACACCTTC. Full variable domain (rest looked up from reference TRBV30 and TRBJ1-2): SQTIHQWPATLVQPVGSPLSLECTVEGTSNPNLYWYRQAAGRGLQLLFYSVGIGQISSEVPQNLSASRPQDRQFILSSKKLLLSDSGFYLCAWSPRGDGYTFGSGTRLTVV.

This clone was found a few times. The V call is TRBV5-6, the J call TRBJ2-1, with TRBD2 identical over 14 bases. Germline lookup yields CDR1 SGHDT and CDR2 YYEEEE. The CDR3 totals 17 residues. Unmatched junction bases numbered 7, after V lost 0 bases and J lost 8 bases. This CDR3 is CASSLGGTSGSRYEQFF. In nucleotides, the CDR3 is TGTGCCAGCAGCTTGGGAGGGACTAGCGGGAGTCGGTATGAGCAGTTCTTC.

The chain is built from TRBV2 and TRBJ1-5, with TRBD1 matching 7 bases. Germline loops: CDR1 SNHLY, CDR2 FYNNEI. CDR3 length equals 13 residues. J was trimmed by 9 bases and V by 8 bases; bases with no gene match: 10. CDR3: CASGTDRLRPQHF. Here the CDR3 DNA reads TGTGCCAGCGGGACGGACAGGTTACGGCCCCAGCATTTT.

The rearrangement links TRBV5-6 to TRBJ2-1; possible D gene TRBD2, 7 bases. The CDR3 is 17 residues long. The germline V gene encodes CDR1 SGHDT and CDR2 YYEEEE. Trimming pared 0 bases from V and 0 bases from J, leaving 13 bases between. Here the CDR3 DNA reads TGTGCCAGCAGCTTGGGACCAAGGGGGGGCTCCTACAATGAGCAGTTCTTC. Protein: CASSLGPRGGSYNEQFF.

The gene calls are TRBV6-5 and TRBJ2-7, with 11 bases lining up with TRBD2. V was clipped by 0 bases and J by 3 bases; unmatched bases: 1. Germline CDR1 is MNHEY and CDR2 is SVGAGI. CDR3 length: 15 residues. The CDR3 DNA sequence: TGTGCCAGCAGTTACTCTGGGACTAGCGGCTACGAGCAGTACTTC. Amino acids: CASSYSGTSGYEQYF.

This rearrangement joins TRBV19 to TRBJ1-6, with D possibly matching TRBD1 (6 bases). There are 13 residues in the CDR3. Trimming took off 5 bases at V and 6 bases at J, with 8 bases between the two ends. From germline, CDR1 is LNHDA and CDR2 SQIVND (reference sequence). Here the CDR3 reads CASSARGNSPLHF. The CDR3 coding sequence is TGTGCCAGTAGTGCCAGGGGTAATTCACCCCTCCACTTT.

The chain is built from TRBV18 and TRBJ2-3; 9 bases are a match to TRBD1. The CDR3 has 16 amino acids. With V trimmed by 3 bases and J by 6 bases, 10 bases remained unmatched. CDR1 is KGHSH and CDR2 is LQKENI in the germline V gene. The CDR3 region is CASSPTPGQGPDTQYF. In DNA form, the CDR3 reads TGTGCCAGCTCACCTACTCCGGGACAGGGACCGGATACGCAGTATTTT.

This chain links TRBV19 with TRBJ1-6; D ambiguous. CDR1 and CDR2 (germline): LNHDA, SQIVND (reference sequence). The CDR3 length is 14 residues. Trimming took off 5 bases at V and 10 bases at J, with 15 bases between the two ends. This CDR3 is CASSPSTRWSPLHF. DNA of the CDR3: TGTGCCAGTAGTCCAAGTACGAGATGGTCACCCCTCCACTTT.

The rearrangement joins TRBV7-2 to TRBJ2-7, with D maybe TRBD1 (6 bases). Germline lookup yields CDR1 SGHTA and CDR2 FQGNSA. V was cut by 5 bases and J by 2 bases, with 13 bases left in between. The CDR3 sequence is 14 residues long. The CDR3 here is CASSIWDTTYEQYF. The CDR3 DNA is TGTGCCAGCAGCATTTGGGACACCACCTACGAGCAGTACTTC.

The chain links TRBV19 to TRBJ2-4, with D possibly matching TRBD1 (7 bases). V shed 5 bases and J shed 0 bases, with 14 bases lying between them. From germline, CDR1 is LNHDA and CDR2 SQIVND (reference sequence). There are 16 residues in the CDR3. This CDR3 reads CASSRQGGLAKNIQYF. The CDR3 DNA reads TGTGCCAGTAGTCGTCAGGGGGGACTAGCCAAAAACATTCAGTACTTC.

This clone appeared a few times. The chain links TRBV11-2 to TRBJ2-7; 7 positions agree with TRBD2. This CDR3 spans 15 amino acids. V shed 5 bases, J shed 7 bases, and the junction held 14 bases outside the gene matches. The germline V gene has CDR1 SGHAT and CDR2 FQNNGV. CDR3 sequence: CASSPGGGGSWEQYF. DNA for the CDR3: TGTGCCAGCAGCCCTGGGGGGGGTGGATCGTGGGAGCAGTACTTC.

The rearrangement joins TRBV5-6 to TRBJ2-7; perhaps TRBD1 as D (6 bases). The V end lost 4 bases, the J end lost 2 bases, and 10 bases lay between the germline ends. Per the germline V gene, CDR1 is SGHDT and CDR2 is YYEEEE. The CDR3 sequence is 13 residues long. DNA for the CDR3: TGTGCCAGCAGCCTAGACAGGACCTACGAGCAGTACTTC. Translated: CASSLDRTYEQYF.